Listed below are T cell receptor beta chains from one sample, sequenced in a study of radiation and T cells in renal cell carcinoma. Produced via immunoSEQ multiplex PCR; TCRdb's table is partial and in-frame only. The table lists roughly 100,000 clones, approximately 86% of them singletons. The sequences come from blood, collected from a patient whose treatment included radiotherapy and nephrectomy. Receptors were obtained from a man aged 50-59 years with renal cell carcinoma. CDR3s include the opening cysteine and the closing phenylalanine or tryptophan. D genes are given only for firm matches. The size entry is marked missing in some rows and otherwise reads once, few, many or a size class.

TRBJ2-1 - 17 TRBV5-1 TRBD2 CASSLAGLAGVYNEQFF TGCGCCAGCAGCTTGGCCGGGCTAGCGGGAGTCTACAATGAGCAGTTCTTC
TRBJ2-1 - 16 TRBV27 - CASSRNGRNLYNEQFF TGTGCCAGCAGTCGGAACGGACGGAACCTGTACAATGAGCAGTTCTTC
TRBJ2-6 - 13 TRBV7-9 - CASSLGVANVLTF TGTGCCAGCAGCTTAGGGGTTGCCAACGTCCTGACTTTC
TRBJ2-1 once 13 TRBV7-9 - CASRPGSSDEQFF TGTGCCAGCCGTCCAGGGAGTTCTGATGAGCAGTTCTTC
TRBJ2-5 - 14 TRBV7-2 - CASSSWDTAETQYF TGTGCCAGCAGCTCTTGGGACACGGCGGAGACCCAGTACTTC
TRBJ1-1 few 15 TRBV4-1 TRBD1 CASSHPGTAKTEAFF TGCGCCAGCAGCCACCCCGGGACAGCAAAAACTGAAGCTTTCTTT
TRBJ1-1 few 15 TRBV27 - CASSLSQVGNTEAFF TGTGCCAGCAGTTTATCGCAGGTGGGAAACACTGAAGCTTTCTTT
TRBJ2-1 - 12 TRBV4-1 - CASSYAYNEQFF TGCGCCAGTAGCTATGCCTACAATGAGCAGTTCTTC
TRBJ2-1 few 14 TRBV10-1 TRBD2 CASSEGGRRNEQFF TGCGCCAGCAGTGAGGGCGGGAGAAGGAATGAGCAGTTCTTC
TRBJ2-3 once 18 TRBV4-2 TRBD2 CASRPTGGGAASTDTQYF TGTGCCAGCAGGCCCACGGGCGGGGGGGCCGCTAGCACAGATACGCAGTATTTT
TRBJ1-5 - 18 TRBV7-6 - CASSNRVPSDSSNQPQHF TGTGCCAGCAGCAACAGGGTCCCCTCCGATAGCAGCAATCAGCCCCAGCATTTT
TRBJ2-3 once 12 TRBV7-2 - CASSDKADTQYF TGTGCCAGCAGCGATAAAGCAGATACGCAGTATTTT
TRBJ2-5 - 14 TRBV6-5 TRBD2 CAVLAGGEGETQYF TGTGCCGTACTAGCGGGGGGAGAAGGGGAGACCCAGTACTTC
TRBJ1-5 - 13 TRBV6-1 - CASSLMEGQPQHF TGTGCCAGCAGCCTAATGGAGGGTCAGCCCCAGCATTTT
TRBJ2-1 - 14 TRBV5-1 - CASSLGGPNNEQFF TGCGCCAGCAGCTTGGGGGGTCCAAACAATGAGCAGTTCTTC
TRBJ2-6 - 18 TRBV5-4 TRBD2 CASSLGAGGNSGANVLTF TGTGCCAGCAGCTTGGGGGCGGGAGGCAACTCTGGGGCCAACGTCCTGACTTTC
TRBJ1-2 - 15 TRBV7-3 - CASSSNGRAGTGYTF TGTGCCAGCAGCTCAAACGGGAGGGCTGGGACCGGCTACACCTTC
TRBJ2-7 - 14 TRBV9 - CASSVWGSSYEQYF TGTGCCAGCAGCGTATGGGGGAGTTCCTACGAGCAGTACTTC
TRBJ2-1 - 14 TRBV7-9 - CASSLALLYNEQFF TGTGCCAGCAGCTTAGCCCTCCTCTACAATGAGCAGTTCTTC
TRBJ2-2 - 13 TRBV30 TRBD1 CAWTTQGAGELFF TGTGCCTGGACCACACAGGGGGCCGGGGAGCTGTTTTTT
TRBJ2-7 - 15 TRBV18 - CASSPSARGQYEQYF TGTGCCAGCTCACCTTCCGCTCGCGGCCAATACGAGCAGTACTTC
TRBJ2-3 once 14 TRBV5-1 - CASSFLGSLDTQYF TGCGCCAGCAGCTTTCTTGGGAGCCTTGATACGCAGTATTTT
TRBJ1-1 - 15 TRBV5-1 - CASSLDGYLNTEAFF TGCGCCAGCAGCTTGGATGGATATTTGAACACTGAAGCTTTCTTT